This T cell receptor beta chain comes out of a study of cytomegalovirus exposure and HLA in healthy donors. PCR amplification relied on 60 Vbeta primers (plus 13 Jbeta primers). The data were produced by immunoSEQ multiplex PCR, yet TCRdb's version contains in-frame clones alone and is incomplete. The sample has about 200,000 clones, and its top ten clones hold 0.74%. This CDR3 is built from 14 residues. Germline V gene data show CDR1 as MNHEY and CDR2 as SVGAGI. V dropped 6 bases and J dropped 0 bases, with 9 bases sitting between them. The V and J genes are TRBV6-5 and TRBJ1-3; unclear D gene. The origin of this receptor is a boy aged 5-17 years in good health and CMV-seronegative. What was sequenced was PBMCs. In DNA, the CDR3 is TGTGCCAGCAGGGACGGGAACTCTGGAAACACCATATATTTT. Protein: CASRDGNSGNTIYF.